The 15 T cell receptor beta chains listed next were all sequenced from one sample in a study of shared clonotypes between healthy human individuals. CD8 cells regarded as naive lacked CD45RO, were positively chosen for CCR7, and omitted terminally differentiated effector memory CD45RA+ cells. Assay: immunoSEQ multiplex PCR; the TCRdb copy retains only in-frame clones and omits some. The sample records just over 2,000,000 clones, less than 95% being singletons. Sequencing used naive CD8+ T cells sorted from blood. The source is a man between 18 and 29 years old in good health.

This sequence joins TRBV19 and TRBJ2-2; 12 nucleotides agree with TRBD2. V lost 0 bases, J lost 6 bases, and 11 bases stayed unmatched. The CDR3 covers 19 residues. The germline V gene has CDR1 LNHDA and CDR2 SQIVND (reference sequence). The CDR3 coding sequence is TGTGCCAGTAGTATAGAAGCTAGCGGGGGGGCCTGGGTTTCCGGGGAGCTGTTTTTT. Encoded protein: CASSIEASGGAWVSGELFF.

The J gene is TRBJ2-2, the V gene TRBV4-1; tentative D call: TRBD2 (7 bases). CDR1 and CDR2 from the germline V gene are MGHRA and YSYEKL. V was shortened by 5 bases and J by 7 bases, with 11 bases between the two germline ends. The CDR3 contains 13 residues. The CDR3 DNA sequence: TGCGCCAGCAGCGGAAGGGGGGGCGGGGAGCTGTTTTTT. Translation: CASSGRGGGELFF.

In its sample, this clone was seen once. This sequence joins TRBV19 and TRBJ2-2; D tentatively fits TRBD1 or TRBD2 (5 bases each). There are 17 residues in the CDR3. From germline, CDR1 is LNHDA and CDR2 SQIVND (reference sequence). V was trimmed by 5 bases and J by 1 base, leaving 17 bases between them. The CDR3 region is CASSPQAGQGNTGELFF. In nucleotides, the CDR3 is TGTGCCAGTAGTCCCCAGGCGGGCCAGGGGAACACCGGGGAGCTGTTTTTT.

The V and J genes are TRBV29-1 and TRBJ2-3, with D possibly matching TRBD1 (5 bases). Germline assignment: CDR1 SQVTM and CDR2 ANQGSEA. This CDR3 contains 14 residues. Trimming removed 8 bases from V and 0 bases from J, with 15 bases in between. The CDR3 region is CSTPGHFSTDTQYF. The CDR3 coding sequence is TGCAGCACCCCAGGACACTTTAGCACAGATACGCAGTATTTT.

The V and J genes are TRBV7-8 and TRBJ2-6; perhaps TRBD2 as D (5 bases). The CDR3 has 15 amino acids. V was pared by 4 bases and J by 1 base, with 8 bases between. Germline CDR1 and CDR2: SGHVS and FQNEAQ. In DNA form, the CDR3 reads TGTGCCAGCAGCTCCAGAGGGTCTGGGGCCAACGTCCTGACTTTC. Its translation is CASSSRGSGANVLTF.

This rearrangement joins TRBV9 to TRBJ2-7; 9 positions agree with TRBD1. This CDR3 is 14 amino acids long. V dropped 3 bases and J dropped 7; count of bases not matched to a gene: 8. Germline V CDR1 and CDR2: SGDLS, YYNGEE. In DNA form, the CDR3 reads TGTGCCAGCAGCGCAGGGACAGGGATTGGGGAGCAGTACTTC. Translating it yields CASSAGTGIGEQYF. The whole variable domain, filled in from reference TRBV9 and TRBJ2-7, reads DSGVTQTPKHLITATGQRVTLRCSPRSGDLSVYWYQQSLDQGLQFLIQYYNGEERAKGNILERFSAQQFPDLHSELNLSSLELGDSALYFCASSAGTGIGEQYFGPGTRLTVT.

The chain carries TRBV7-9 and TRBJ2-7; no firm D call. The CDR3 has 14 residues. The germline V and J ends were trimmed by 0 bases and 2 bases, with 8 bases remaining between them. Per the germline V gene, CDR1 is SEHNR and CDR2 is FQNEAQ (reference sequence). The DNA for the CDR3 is TGTGCCAGCAGCTTAGCGCCAGTCGCCTACGAGCAGTACTTC. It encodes CASSLAPVAYEQYF.

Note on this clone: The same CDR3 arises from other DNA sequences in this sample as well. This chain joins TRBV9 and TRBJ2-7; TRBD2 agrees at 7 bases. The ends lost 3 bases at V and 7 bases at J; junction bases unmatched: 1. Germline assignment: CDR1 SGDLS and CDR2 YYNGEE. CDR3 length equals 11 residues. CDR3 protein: CASSDGGEQYF. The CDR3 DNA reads TGTGCCAGCAGCGACGGGGGGGAGCAGTACTTC.

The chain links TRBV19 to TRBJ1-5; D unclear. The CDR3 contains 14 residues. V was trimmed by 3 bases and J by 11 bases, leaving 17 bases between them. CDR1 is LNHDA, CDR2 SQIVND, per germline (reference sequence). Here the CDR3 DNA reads TGTGCCAGTAGTATCGAGGAGGGATGGTGGGCCCAGCATTTT. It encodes CASSIEEGWWAQHF.

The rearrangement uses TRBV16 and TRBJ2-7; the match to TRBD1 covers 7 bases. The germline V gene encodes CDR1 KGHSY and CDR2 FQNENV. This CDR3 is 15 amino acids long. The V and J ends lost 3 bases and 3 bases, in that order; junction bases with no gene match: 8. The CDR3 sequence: CASSHSAGGRYEQYF. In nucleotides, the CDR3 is TGTGCCAGCAGCCACAGCGCAGGGGGACGCTACGAGCAGTACTTC. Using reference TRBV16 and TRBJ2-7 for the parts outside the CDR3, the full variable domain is GEEVAQTPKHLVRGEGQKAKLYCAPIKGHSYVFWYQQVLKNEFKFLISFQNENVFDETGMPKERFSAKCLPNSPCSLEIQATKLEDSAVYFCASSHSAGGRYEQYFGPGTRLTVT.

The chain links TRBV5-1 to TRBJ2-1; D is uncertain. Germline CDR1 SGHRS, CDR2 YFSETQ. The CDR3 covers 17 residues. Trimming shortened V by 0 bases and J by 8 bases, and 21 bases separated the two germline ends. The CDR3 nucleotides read TGCGCCAGCAGCTTGGGGGCGAGTGGGCCCTTGGTCTATGAGCAGTTCTTC. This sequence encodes CASSLGASGPLVYEQFF.

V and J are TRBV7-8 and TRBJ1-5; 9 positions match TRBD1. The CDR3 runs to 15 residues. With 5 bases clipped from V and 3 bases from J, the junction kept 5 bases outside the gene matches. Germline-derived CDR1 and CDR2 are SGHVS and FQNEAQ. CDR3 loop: CASSGGTGFNQPQHF. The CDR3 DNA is TGTGCCAGCAGCGGAGGGACAGGGTTCAATCAGCCCCAGCATTTT.

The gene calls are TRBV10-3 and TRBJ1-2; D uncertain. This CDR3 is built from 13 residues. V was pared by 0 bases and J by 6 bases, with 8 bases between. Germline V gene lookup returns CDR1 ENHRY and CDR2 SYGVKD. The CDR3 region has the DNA TGTGCCATCAGTGAGTCTTCGGAACATGGCTACACCTTC. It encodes CAISESSEHGYTF.

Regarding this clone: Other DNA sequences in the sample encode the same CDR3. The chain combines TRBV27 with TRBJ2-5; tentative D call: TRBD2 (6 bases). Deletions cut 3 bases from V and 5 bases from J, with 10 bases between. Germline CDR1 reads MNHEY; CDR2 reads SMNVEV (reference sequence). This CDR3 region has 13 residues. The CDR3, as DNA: TGTGCCAGCAGTTTCGGAGGGAAGGAGACCCAGTACTTC. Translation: CASSFGGKETQYF.

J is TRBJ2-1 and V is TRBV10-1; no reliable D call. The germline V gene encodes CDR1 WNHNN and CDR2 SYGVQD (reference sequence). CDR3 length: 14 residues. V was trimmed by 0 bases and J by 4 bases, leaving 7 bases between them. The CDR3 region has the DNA TGCGCCAGCAGTGAGTCGGCAGAATACAATGAGCAGTTCTTC. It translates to CASSESAEYNEQFF.